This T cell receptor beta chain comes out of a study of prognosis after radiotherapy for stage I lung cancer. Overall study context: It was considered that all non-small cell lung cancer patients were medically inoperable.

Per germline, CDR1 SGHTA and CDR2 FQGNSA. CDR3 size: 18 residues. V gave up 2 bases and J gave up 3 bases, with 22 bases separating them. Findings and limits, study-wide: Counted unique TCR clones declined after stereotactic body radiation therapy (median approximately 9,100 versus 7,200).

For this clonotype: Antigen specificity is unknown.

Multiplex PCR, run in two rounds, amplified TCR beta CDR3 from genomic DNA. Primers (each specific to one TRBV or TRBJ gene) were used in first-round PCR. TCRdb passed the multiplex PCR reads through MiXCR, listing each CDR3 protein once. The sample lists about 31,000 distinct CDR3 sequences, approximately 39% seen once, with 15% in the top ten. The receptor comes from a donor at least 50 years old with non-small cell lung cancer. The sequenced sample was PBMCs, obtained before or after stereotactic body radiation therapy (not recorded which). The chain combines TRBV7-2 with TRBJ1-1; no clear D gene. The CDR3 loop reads CASSLRRKQNGGYTEAFF. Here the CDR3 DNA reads TGTGCCAGCAGCTTACGGAGAAAACAGAACGGTGGGTACACTGAAGCTTTCTTT.